A single sample gave rise to the 18 T cell receptor beta chains below, sequenced in a study of shared clonotypes between healthy human individuals. Assay: immunoSEQ multiplex PCR; the TCRdb copy retains only in-frame clones and omits some. The data contain roughly 2.4 million clones, 90% to 96% of them singletons. Sequencing was done on a sample of naive CD4+ T cells sorted from blood. Documented subset: CD45RA+ positively selected. The receptors come from a man younger than 35 in good health.

This sequence joins TRBV9 and TRBJ1-6; no reliable D call. The CDR3 is 14 amino acids. Looked up from germline, CDR1 is SGDLS and CDR2 is YYNGEE. V was cut by 3 bases and J by 10 bases, with 14 bases left in between. The CDR3 nucleotides are TGTGCCAGCAGCGGGGGTCCCGACGGCTCACCCCTCCACTTT. Protein sequence: CASSGGPDGSPLHF.

V is TRBV6-1 and J is TRBJ2-7, with 8 bases fitting TRBD1. The CDR3 consists of 16 residues. With V trimmed by 1 base and J by 3 bases, 8 bases remained unmatched. The germline V gene has CDR1 MNHNS and CDR2 SASEGT. Here the CDR3 DNA reads TGTGCCAGCAGTGAAGTCGCGGGACAGGTCAGCTACGAGCAGTACTTC. Amino acid sequence: CASSEVAGQVSYEQYF.

Remarks on this clone: This same CDR3 is encoded by further DNA sequences in the sample. This chain links TRBV11-2 with TRBJ2-3, with TRBD2 identical over 12 bases. J lost 3 bases, V lost 2 bases, and 3 bases had no gene match. Germline V CDR1 and CDR2: SGHAT, FQNNGV. The CDR3 length is 16 residues. CDR3 amino acids: CASSLSLAGGTDTQYF. The DNA for the CDR3 is TGTGCCAGCAGCTTAAGCCTAGCGGGGGGGACAGATACGCAGTATTTT. The variable domain in full, with the rest retrieved from reference TRBV11-2 and TRBJ2-3, is EAGVAQSPRYKIIEKRQSVAFWCNPISGHATLYWYQQILGQGPKLLIQFQNNGVVDDSQLPKDRFSAERLKGVDSTLKIQPAKLEDSAVYLCASSLSLAGGTDTQYFGPGTRLTVL.

This chain links TRBV7-8 with TRBJ1-4, with D perhaps TRBD1 (6 bases). The CDR3 is made up of 15 amino acids. Trimming removed 5 bases at V and 1 base at J, with 11 bases between. Germline values: CDR1 SGHVS, CDR2 FQNEAQ. This CDR3 reads CASSPGQKTNEKLFF. As DNA, the CDR3 is TGTGCCAGCAGCCCAGGACAGAAAACTAATGAAAAACTGTTTTTT.

The gene calls are TRBV5-1 and TRBJ2-7; unclear D gene. Looked up from germline, CDR1 is SGHRS and CDR2 is YFSETQ. V lost 8 bases and J 6 bases, leaving 18 bases between the germline ends. CDR3 length: 13 residues. The CDR3 DNA reads as TGCGCCAGTAGTACCGACCTAGGGCTCGAGCAGTACTTC. Its translation is CASSTDLGLEQYF.

This chain connects TRBV6-1 to TRBJ1-5; D gene uncertain. The CDR3 consists of 13 residues. V was cut by 5 bases and J by 3 bases, with 8 bases left in between. Per germline, CDR1 MNHNS and CDR2 SASEGT. The CDR3 bases are TGTGCCAGCAGTTTACAGAACAATCAGCCCCAGCATTTT. It codes for CASSLQNNQPQHF.

This clone occurred once. The chain carries TRBV18 and TRBJ2-5; no clear D gene. The length of the CDR3 is 14 residues. V gave up 3 bases and J gave up 3 bases, with 11 bases separating them. CDR1 is KGHSH and CDR2 is LQKENI in the germline V gene. The CDR3 reads CASSPTSREETQYF. The DNA for the CDR3 is TGTGCCAGCTCACCCACATCCCGGGAAGAGACCCAGTACTTC.

The chain recombines TRBV7-2 with TRBJ2-1, with 11 bases identical to TRBD2. After removal of 5 bases from V and 7 bases from J, the junction contained 7 bases not matched to a gene. The CDR3 is made up of 15 amino acids. The germline V gene encodes CDR1 SGHTA and CDR2 FQGNSA. CDR3 sequence: CASSLSGRAWNEQFF. The DNA for the CDR3 is TGTGCCAGCAGCCTTAGCGGGAGGGCCTGGAATGAGCAGTTCTTC.

CDR3 in DNA: TGCGCCAGCAGCCTTGACAGGGTCGGGCCCGAGCAGTACTTC. Encoded protein: CASSLDRVGPEQYF. The chain couples TRBV4-1 to TRBJ2-7; 7 bases are a match to TRBD1. V shed 4 bases, J shed 6 bases, and the junction held 9 bases outside the gene matches. The CDR3 spans 14 residues. Germline V gene lookup returns CDR1 MGHRA and CDR2 YSYEKL.

This clone has a handful of counts. The CDR3 DNA sequence: TGCGCCAGCAGTGAATCGGGGGGAGACACTGAAGCTTTCTTT. Its translation is CASSESGGDTEAFF. The chain links TRBV10-2 to TRBJ1-1; D is perhaps TRBD1 (5 bases). This CDR3 spans 14 amino acids. In germline, CDR1 is WSHSY, CDR2 SAAADI. V lost 3 bases and J 3 bases, leaving 11 bases between the germline ends.

The rearrangement links TRBV5-1 to TRBJ1-4; TRBD1 matches 8 bases. CDR1 and CDR2 from the germline V gene are SGHRS and YFSETQ. The V gene end was trimmed by 0 bases and the J gene end by 2 bases; junction bases not matched to a gene: 6. The CDR3 contains 17 residues. CDR3 nucleotide sequence: TGCGCCAGCAGCTTGGGGCAGGGGGCCCTCACTAATGAAAAACTGTTTTTT. It translates to CASSLGQGALTNEKLFF.

This sequence joins TRBV10-3 and TRBJ2-4; the match to TRBD2 covers 7 bases. CDR3 length: 14 amino acids. J gave up 4 bases and V 4 bases, and 4 bases lay outside the gene matches. CDR1 is ENHRY and CDR2 is SYGVKD in the germline V gene. Written as DNA, the CDR3 is TGTGCCATCAGTGTCGGAGCGGGGAAAAACATTCAGTACTTC. Amino acid sequence: CAISVGAGKNIQYF.

The chain has TRBV6-5 and TRBJ1-6; the match to TRBD1 covers 9 bases. Germline V lookup: CDR1 MNHEY, CDR2 SVGAGI. The trim removed 4 bases at V and 13 bases at J, leaving 11 bases unmatched. The CDR3 extends over 15 amino acids. This CDR3 is CASSWRKGQGFPLHF. The CDR3 DNA reads TGTGCCAGCAGTTGGCGGAAGGGACAGGGTTTTCCCCTCCACTTT.

V is TRBV7-2 and J is TRBJ2-7; a possible D gene is TRBD1 (6 bases). This CDR3 is 14 amino acids long. Germline V gene sequence: CDR1 SGHTA, CDR2 FQGNSA. The V end lost 3 bases, the J end lost 2 bases, and 11 bases lay between the germline ends. The CDR3 reads CASSFYGQTYEQYF. CDR3 DNA: TGTGCCAGCAGCTTCTATGGACAGACCTACGAGCAGTACTTC.

The J gene is TRBJ2-2, the V gene TRBV5-6; TRBD1 matches at 10 bases. The CDR3 runs to 16 residues. J lost 6 bases, V lost 2 bases, and 7 bases had no gene match. Germline values: CDR1 SGHDT, CDR2 YYEEEE. The CDR3 DNA is TGTGCCAGCAGCTTACCGGGACAGGGGTTCGCCGGGGAGCTGTTTTTT. It codes for CASSLPGQGFAGELFF.

The chain carries TRBV7-9 and TRBJ2-3; the D is unclear. This CDR3 comprises 16 residues. Per germline, CDR1 SEHNR and CDR2 FQNEAQ (reference sequence). Trimming took off 2 bases at V and 2 bases at J, with 14 bases between the two ends. Here the CDR3 reads CASSLMSLGYTDTQYF. The CDR3 DNA is TGTGCCAGCAGCTTAATGTCCTTGGGCTACACAGATACGCAGTATTTT.

In DNA, the CDR3 is TGTGCCAGCAGCCTGGACAGGGGACGGTTGTTTGCTGGAAACACCATATATTTT. This sequence encodes CASSLDRGRLFAGNTIYF. The V and J genes are TRBV7-9 and TRBJ1-3, with 9 nucleotides matching TRBD1. Germline-derived CDR1 and CDR2 are SEHNR and FQNEAQ (reference sequence). The CDR3 covers 18 residues. After removal of 5 bases from V and 2 bases from J, the junction contained 13 bases not matched to a gene. Supplemented by reference TRBV7-9 and TRBJ1-3, the full variable domain reads DTGVSQNPRHKITKRGQNVTFRCDPISEHNRLYWYRQTLGQGPEFLTYFQNEAQLEKSRLLSDRFSAERPKGSFSTLEIQRTEQGDSAMYLCASSLDRGRLFAGNTIYFGEGSWLTVV.

This clone was recorded only once. The chain carries TRBV5-1 and TRBJ1-5; TRBD1 matches at 9 bases. V was pared by 4 bases and J by 9 bases, with 11 bases of the junction left unmatched. Germline lookup yields CDR1 SGHRS and CDR2 YFSETQ. The CDR3 sequence is 15 residues long. CDR3 bases: TGCGCCAGCAGCGCGTCCCCGGGACAGGGTCGGCCCCAGCATTTT. As protein: CASSASPGQGRPQHF.